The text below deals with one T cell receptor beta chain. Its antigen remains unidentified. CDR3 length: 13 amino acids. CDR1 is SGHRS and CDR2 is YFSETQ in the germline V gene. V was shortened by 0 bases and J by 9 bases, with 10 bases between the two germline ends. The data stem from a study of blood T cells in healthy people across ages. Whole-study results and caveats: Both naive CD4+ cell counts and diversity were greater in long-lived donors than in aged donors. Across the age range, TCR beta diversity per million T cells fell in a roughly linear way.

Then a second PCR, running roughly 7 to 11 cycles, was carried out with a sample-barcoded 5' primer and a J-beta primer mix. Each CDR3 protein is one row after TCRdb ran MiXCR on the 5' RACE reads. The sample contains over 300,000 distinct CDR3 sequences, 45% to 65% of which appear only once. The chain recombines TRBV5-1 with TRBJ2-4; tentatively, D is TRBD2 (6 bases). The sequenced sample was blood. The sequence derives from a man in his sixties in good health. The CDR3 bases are TGCGCCAGCAGCTTGGGAGGGAGGTCCATTCAGTACTTC. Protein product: CASSLGGRSIQYF.